This T cell receptor beta chain comes out of a study of T cell responses to AZD1222 COVID-19 vaccine. Points from the study as a whole: CD4 TCRs covered the whole spike, strongest at regions 160-218 and 743-854. Donors, mostly white British, included more females; clonal diversity was possibly underestimated.

Measured with immunoSEQ multiplex PCR; TCRdb has only the in-frame clones, and not every one. The sample holds 150,000 to 200,000 clones, over 80% seen once. The germline V gene encodes CDR1 MRHNA and CDR2 SNTAGT. Trimming removed 6 bases from V and 3 bases from J; junction bases left unmatched: 5. This CDR3 has 14 residues. As for this clone: The antigen is undetermined.

The V call is TRBV6-4, the J call TRBJ2-5; 9 bases line up with TRBD1. This clonotype originated in an adult in good health. Sequenced here: peripheral blood, sampled on day 0 of AZD1222 vaccination. DNA of the CDR3: TGTGCCAGCAGGGGACAGGGCGGGAAAGAGACCCAGTACTTC. Amino acid sequence: CASRGQGGKETQYF.